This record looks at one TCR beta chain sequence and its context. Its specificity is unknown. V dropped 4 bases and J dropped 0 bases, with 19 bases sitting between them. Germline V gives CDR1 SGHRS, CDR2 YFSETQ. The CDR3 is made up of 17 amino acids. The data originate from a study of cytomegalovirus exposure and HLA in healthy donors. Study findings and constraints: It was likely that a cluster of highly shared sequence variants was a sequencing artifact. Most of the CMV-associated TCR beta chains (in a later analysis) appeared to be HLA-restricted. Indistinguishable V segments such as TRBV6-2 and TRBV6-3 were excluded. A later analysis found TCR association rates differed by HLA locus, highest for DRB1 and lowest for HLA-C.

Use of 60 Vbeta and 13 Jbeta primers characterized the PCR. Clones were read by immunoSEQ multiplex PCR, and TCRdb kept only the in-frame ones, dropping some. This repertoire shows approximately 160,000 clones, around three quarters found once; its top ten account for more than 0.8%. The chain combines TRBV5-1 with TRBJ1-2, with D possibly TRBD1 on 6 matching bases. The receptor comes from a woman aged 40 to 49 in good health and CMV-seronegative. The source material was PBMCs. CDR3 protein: CASSPRPGEGPNYGYTF. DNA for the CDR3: TGCGCCAGCAGCCCGAGACCAGGGGAAGGGCCTAACTATGGCTACACCTTC. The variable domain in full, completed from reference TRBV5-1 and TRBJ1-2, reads KAGVTQTPRYLIKTRGQQVTLSCSPISGHRSVSWYQQTPGQGLQFLFEYFSETQRNKGNFPGRFSGRQFSNSRSEMNVSTLELGDSALYLCASSPRPGEGPNYGYTFGSGTRLTVV.